These 21 T cell receptor beta chains originate from one sample sequenced in a study of blood T cell repertoires in COVID-19. Profiling relied on immunoSEQ multiplex PCR, and the TCRdb table lists in-frame clones only, not all of them. The sample consists of about 300,000 clones, 88% of them appearing once. Sequencing used peripheral blood. These receptors all come from a woman in her twenties or thirties who had recovered from COVID-19.

The J gene is TRBJ1-2, the V gene TRBV4-2, with TRBD1 matching over 7 bases. CDR3 length equals 14 residues. In germline, CDR1 is LGHNA, CDR2 YNFKEQ. Trimming removed 1 base from V and 5 bases from J; junction bases left unmatched: 4. Here the CDR3 DNA reads TGTGCCAGCAGCCAAGTAGGGGACAGTTATGGCTACACCTTC. Protein product: CASSQVGDSYGYTF.

There are a few counts of this clone. The rearrangement uses TRBV4-1 and TRBJ2-5; 10 nucleotides agree with TRBD2. Trimming took 4 bases from V and 4 from J; bases not matched to a gene: 0. This CDR3 has 13 residues. CDR1 is MGHRA, CDR2 YSYEKL, per germline. CDR3 bases: TGCGCCAGCAGCCGACTAGCGGGAGAGACCCAGTACTTC. Translating it yields CASSRLAGETQYF.

The V call is TRBV5-6, the J call TRBJ2-1; D gene uncertain. This CDR3 is built from 12 residues. The V and J ends lost 4 bases and 9 bases respectively, with 11 bases between them. Looked up from germline, CDR1 is SGHDT and CDR2 is YYEEEE. In DNA form, the CDR3 reads TGTGCCAGCAGCCGCCAGGAATCTGAGCAGTTCTTC. It is translated as CASSRQESEQFF.

The rearrangement uses TRBV7-2 and TRBJ1-5, with 8 bases that match TRBD1. The CDR3 spans 14 residues. Germline trimming cut 5 bases from V and 1 base from J; bases unmatched to any gene: 1. The V gene's germline CDR1 is SGHTA and CDR2 FQGNSA. The CDR3 nucleotides read TGTGCCAGCAGCGACAGGGGCAGCAATCAGCCCCAGCATTTT. This sequence encodes CASSDRGSNQPQHF.

This chain's CDR3 is CASTGLAGGGETQYF. Written as DNA, the CDR3 is TGTGCCAGCACGGGACTAGCGGGGGGAGGAGAGACCCAGTACTTC. The chain joins TRBV6-5 to TRBJ2-5; TRBD2 aligns across 15 bases. The germline CDR1 and CDR2 sequences are MNHEY and SVGAGI. V shed 7 bases, J shed 4 bases, and the junction held 4 bases outside the gene matches. This CDR3 has 15 residues.

The genes are TRBV10-3 and TRBJ1-5; tentatively, D is TRBD1 (5 bases). The CDR3 totals 13 residues. V was pared by 5 bases and J by 5 bases, with 10 bases between. Germline CDR1 is ENHRY and CDR2 is SYGVKD. This chain's CDR3 is CAISRGSDQPQHF. The DNA of the CDR3 is TGTGCCATCAGTCGGGGGAGCGATCAGCCCCAGCATTTT.

This sequence joins TRBV30 and TRBJ2-7, with D tentatively TRBD1 (6 bases). The CDR3 loop spans 15 amino acids. The germline CDR1 and CDR2 sequences are GTSNPN and SVGIG (reference sequence). Trimming left V 4 bases short and J 6 bases short, with 22 bases between. CDR3 nucleotides: TGTGCCTGGACCCCGTCCAGGGGTGTATTACTCGAGCAGTACTTC. This gives the protein CAWTPSRGVLLEQYF. Variable domain in full (rest from reference TRBV30 and TRBJ2-7): SQTIHQWPATLVQPVGSPLSLECTVEGTSNPNLYWYRQAAGRGLQLLFYSVGIGQISSEVPQNLSASRPQDRQFILSSKKLLLSDSGFYLCAWTPSRGVLLEQYFGPGTRLTVT.

The chain joins TRBV7-3 to TRBJ2-1, with a tentative D call TRBD2 (5 bases). This CDR3 region has 14 residues. V was shortened by 2 bases and J by 5 bases, with 10 bases between the two germline ends. Germline V gives CDR1 SGHTA, CDR2 FQGTGA. The CDR3 coding sequence is TGTGCCAGCAGCTTACGGGATGGGAACAATGAGCAGTTCTTC. It translates to CASSLRDGNNEQFF.

The chain carries TRBV2 and TRBJ1-1, with a possible D match to TRBD1 (5 bases). In germline, CDR1 is SNHLY, CDR2 FYNNEI. Between the trimmed V and J ends, which lost 3 bases and 3 bases, there was a span of 20 bases. This CDR3 contains 17 residues. DNA of the CDR3: TGTGCCAGCAGTGATAGACCCCTGGGTGTCAGGGACACTGAAGCTTTCTTT. Its protein product is CASSDRPLGVRDTEAFF. The full variable domain, with the rest looked up from reference TRBV2 and TRBJ1-1, is EPEVTQTPSHQVTQMGQEVILRCVPISNHLYFYWYRQILGQKVEFLVSFYNNEISEKSEIFDDQFSVERPDGSNFTLKIRSTKLEDSAMYFCASSDRPLGVRDTEAFFGQGTRLTVV.

The chain employs TRBV29-1 and TRBJ2-3, with a possible D match to TRBD2 (6 bases). Looked up from germline, CDR1 is SQVTM and CDR2 is ANQGSEA. Trimming pared 3 bases from V and 4 bases from J, leaving 8 bases between. The CDR3 is made up of 12 amino acids. The DNA of the CDR3 is TGCAGCGTTGACGGCGGGGCAGATACGCAGTATTTT. This translates into CSVDGGADTQYF.

This chain joins TRBV4-1 and TRBJ2-3; TRBD1 matches 10 bases. CDR1 is MGHRA, CDR2 YSYEKL, per germline. Unmatched junction bases numbered 8, after V lost 3 bases and J lost 5 bases. CDR3 length equals 16 residues. The CDR3 region is CASSHLRGQGIDTQYF. The CDR3 nucleotides are TGCGCCAGCAGCCACCTTCGGGGACAGGGGATAGATACGCAGTATTTT.

The chain joins TRBV6-5 to TRBJ1-6; D not certain. This CDR3 spans 14 amino acids. V was pared by 6 bases and J by 14 bases, with 20 bases between. Germline V CDR1 and CDR2: MNHEY, SVGAGI. The CDR3 nucleotides read TGTGCCAGCAGCCATACTGGGAGGGATCGAACCCTCCACTTT. Translating gives CASSHTGRDRTLHF.

This clone has only one observation. Mismatch with germline at one junction end may stem from a read error. The same CDR3 arises from other DNA sequences in this sample as well. The chain joins TRBV9 to TRBJ1-6, with no clear D. The germline CDR1 and CDR2 sequences are SGDLS and YYNGEE. CDR3 length equals 14 residues. CDR3 in DNA: TGTGCCAGCAGTGTAGGAGGAGATAATTCACCCCTCCACTTT. This sequence encodes CASSVGGDNSPLHF.

The J gene is TRBJ1-2, the V gene TRBV29-1, with D uncertain. The germline V gene encodes CDR1 SQVTM and CDR2 ANQGSEA. V was pared by 6 bases and J by 4 bases, with 9 bases between. The CDR3 is 11 amino acids. In DNA, the CDR3 is TGCAGCGTGAGCGTAGGCTATGGCTACACCTTC. Protein product: CSVSVGYGYTF.

The chain employs TRBV7-3 and TRBJ1-2; tentative D call: TRBD1 (5 bases). Germline V gene lookup returns CDR1 SGHTA and CDR2 FQGTGA. Trimming cost V 5 bases and J 4 bases, with 17 bases left between them. The CDR3 has 15 amino acids. The CDR3 here is CASSLAAGLSYGYTF. The CDR3, as DNA: TGTGCCAGCAGCCTCGCTGCAGGGTTGAGCTATGGCTACACCTTC.

V is TRBV5-1 and J is TRBJ1-2, with TRBD1 matching over 7 bases. The germline V gene encodes CDR1 SGHRS and CDR2 YFSETQ. This CDR3 has 18 amino acids. The junction had 18 bases not matched to a gene; V was cut back by 3 bases and J by 4 bases. The CDR3 nucleotides are TGCGCCAGCAGCTCCACCCCACAAACGACAGGGAACCTCTATGGCTACACCTTC. Amino acid sequence: CASSSTPQTTGNLYGYTF.

This CDR3 reads CASSDGGTTTEKLFF. CDR3 in DNA: TGTGCCAGCAGCGATGGCGGGACTACAACTGAAAAACTGTTTTTT. The chain employs TRBV5-4 and TRBJ1-4; the D gene is possibly TRBD1 (5 bases). V dropped 4 bases and J dropped 7 bases, with 17 bases sitting between them. CDR1 and CDR2 from the germline V gene are SGHNT and YYREEE (reference sequence). The CDR3 contains 15 residues.

V usage is TRBV28 and J usage is TRBJ1-5; 12 bases match TRBD1. V shed 6 bases, J shed 6 bases, and the junction held 15 bases outside the gene matches. The CDR3 has 18 residues. Germline V gene lookup returns CDR1 MDHEN and CDR2 SYDVKM. The CDR3 DNA reads as TGTGCCAGCAGCCCAAGAGGGACAGGGGGCGTCTTGGGTCAGCCCCAGCATTTT. It translates to CASSPRGTGGVLGQPQHF.

The chain is built from TRBV5-4 and TRBJ2-2, with D possibly being TRBD2 (5 bases). CDR3 size: 14 residues. V was cut by 4 bases and J by 3 bases, with 10 bases left in between. Germline values: CDR1 SGHNT, CDR2 YYREEE (reference sequence). This CDR3 is CASSRRDHTGELFF. CDR3 coding DNA: TGTGCCAGCAGCCGACGGGATCACACCGGGGAGCTGTTTTTT.

The chain recombines TRBV12-5 with TRBJ1-1, with 7 nucleotides matching TRBD1. CDR1 is LGHNT, CDR2 FRNRAP, per germline. Trimming removed 6 bases from V and 6 bases from J; junction bases left unmatched: 7. The CDR3 covers 13 residues. The CDR3, as DNA: TGTGCTAGTGGCCCGACAGGGTCCCCTGAAGCTTTCTTT. The encoded protein is CASGPTGSPEAFF.

The chain is built from TRBV27 and TRBJ1-2, with D possibly TRBD1 on 5 matching bases. The germline V and J ends were trimmed by 3 bases and 4 bases, with 9 bases remaining between them. Per germline, CDR1 MNHEY and CDR2 SMNVEV (reference sequence). This CDR3 region has 13 residues. This chain's CDR3 is CASSFPGSYGYTF. The CDR3 DNA sequence: TGTGCCAGCAGTTTCCCAGGGTCCTATGGCTACACCTTC.